This T cell receptor (beta chain) was identified in a study of blood T cell repertoires in COVID-19. As for the study in general: The United States, Italy and Spain provided the acute and convalescent COVID-19 samples.

Methods used by the authors: Researchers report that nucleated cell counts were estimated from reference gene primer amplification. Measured with immunoSEQ multiplex PCR; TCRdb has only the in-frame clones, and not every one. V and J calls and clone size are as listed in that table; D and trimming were resolved from the DNA. The sample has some 150,000 clones, approximately 80% seen once; the top ten hold approximately 8.7%. The germline V gene has CDR1 MDHEN and CDR2 SYDVKM. V gave up 5 bases and J gave up 6 bases; unmatched junction bases: 8. The CDR3 is made up of 14 amino acids. J is TRBJ1-2 and V is TRBV28; 8 bases agree with TRBD1. This TCR derives from a woman aged 55 to 70 with active or convalescent COVID-19. Sequencing was carried out using peripheral blood. This CDR3 reads CASSPGTGPHGYTF. The CDR3, as DNA: TGTGCCAGCAGTCCAGGGACAGGCCCCCATGGCTACACCTTC.